This TCR beta chain stems from a study of T cell repertoires in cytomegalovirus infection. As for the study in general: HLA-B-restricted CMV epitopes that are well studied were used alongside recently identified HLA-C-restricted ones. An indication of both CMV infection and matching HLA type came from public TCR beta signatures.

There are a few counts of this clonotype. What it binds is unknown. The CDR3 is 18 amino acids. Germline V gene lookup returns CDR1 MGHRA and CDR2 YSYEKL. V was pared by 2 bases and J by 2 bases, with 8 bases of the junction left unmatched. TCRdb reanalysed the reads using MiXCR and keeps one entry per CDR3 protein. The sample consists of roughly 920,000 distinct CDR3 sequences, 31% of them appearing once. The sample consisted of cultured CD8+ T cells from PBMCs, taken from culture after CMV antigen stimulation. The receptor's source is a human donor in good health (CMV status not recorded). Some clones in this sample may be carry-over from other donors' samples. This rearrangement joins TRBV4-1 to TRBJ2-3; 12 positions match TRBD2. CDR3 residues: CASSQTTSGGPFTDTQYF. The CDR3 DNA reads TGCGCCAGCAGCCAAACGACTAGCGGGGGCCCCTTCACAGATACGCAGTATTTT.